This T cell receptor beta chain appears in the sequencing data of a study of blood T cells in healthy people across ages. A J-beta primer mix and a sample-barcoded 5' primer were used in a second PCR of roughly 7 to 12 cycles. TCRdb analysed the 5' RACE reads with MiXCR anew, one entry per CDR3 protein. The table includes approximately 1.5 million distinct CDR3 sequences, approximately 39% detected once. This CDR3 is built from 13 residues. Germline CDR1 DFQATT, CDR2 SNEGSKA (reference sequence). Trimming took off 0 bases at V and 0 bases at J, with 5 bases between the two ends. The chain combines TRBV20-1 with TRBJ2-5; D is ambiguous. The sequencing sample was made of blood. The TCR was taken from a woman between 18 and 29 years old in good health. The CDR3 DNA is TGCAGTGCTAGAGAACAGTACCAAGAGACCCAGTACTTC. Encoded protein: CSAREQYQETQYF.